These 25 T cell receptor beta chains were all obtained from the same sample, sequenced in a study of regulatory T cells in long-lasting Graves disease. In building TCR beta libraries, iRepertoire HTBI primers were used together with Arm-PCR of CDR3 regions. TCRdb ran MiXCR on the multiplex PCR reads and lists one entry per CDR3 protein. The sample has 350,000 to 450,000 distinct CDR3 sequences, approximately 16% seen once. Documented time point: newly diagnosed GD, antithyroid drugs for less than 3 months. Following extraction of RNA from PBMCs, that RNA was used to make the TCR library. This sample also appeared in a second study, on T cells in Graves' hyperthyroidism and ophthalmopathy.

The starting material was peripheral blood mononuclear cells (PBMCs), obtained at new diagnosis, from a patient treated with antithyroid drugs. Receptors originate from a middle-aged woman with Graves disease.

The rearrangement uses TRBV6-5 and TRBJ2-5, with TRBD2 matching 7 bases. Germline V gene sequence: CDR1 MNHEY, CDR2 SVGAGI. With V trimmed by 1 base and J by 2 bases, 4 bases remained unmatched. The CDR3 is 15 residues long. The CDR3 DNA is TGTGCCAGCAGTTACTTAGCGGGCCCACAAGAGACCCAGTACTTC. Protein product: CASSYLAGPQETQYF.

In this sample, this clonotype turned up many times. This chain links TRBV7-8 with TRBJ2-7; D not certain. With 7 bases removed from V and 6 bases from J, the gap between germline ends came to 16 bases. The CDR3 spans 13 residues. Germline assignment: CDR1 SGHVS and CDR2 FQNEAQ. The CDR3: CASTNGLGREQYF. CDR3 DNA: TGTGCCAGCACCAATGGGTTAGGACGCGAGCAGTACTTC.

The chain employs TRBV6-5 and TRBJ1-6; D ambiguous. V lost 2 bases and J lost 8, with 10 bases in between. Germline lookup yields CDR1 MNHEY and CDR2 SVGAGI. CDR3 length: 14 residues. CDR3 nucleotide sequence: TGTGCCAGCAGTTACCGGGGATCAGATTCACCCCTCCACTTT. This encodes CASSYRGSDSPLHF.

This clonotype was counted many times. The V and J genes are TRBV28 and TRBJ2-1; D tentatively reads TRBD1 or TRBD2 (5 bases each). The V gene lost 7 bases and the J gene lost 2 bases, with 9 bases spanning the gap. CDR1 and CDR2 (germline): MDHEN, SYDVKM. The CDR3 has 13 amino acids. The DNA for the CDR3 is TGTGCCAGCAAGGGGAGTACCTACAATGAGCAGTTCTTC. It yields the protein CASKGSTYNEQFF.

This clonotype was seen many times. The chain combines TRBV6-1 with TRBJ2-7; 9 bases map to TRBD1. This CDR3 is 16 amino acids long. From germline, CDR1 is MNHNS and CDR2 SASEGT. The V and J ends lost 5 bases and 5 bases, in that order; junction bases with no gene match: 13. In DNA form, the CDR3 reads TGTGCCAGCAGTCGACCACCGGGACAGGGAGTCAACGAGCAGTACTTC. Residues: CASSRPPGQGVNEQYF.

This clonotype was counted only a few times. The rearrangement links TRBV29-1 to TRBJ2-2; the match to TRBD2 covers 8 bases. V dropped 7 bases and J dropped 0; count of bases not matched to a gene: 4. The CDR3 covers 14 residues. Germline CDR1 is SQVTM and CDR2 is ANQGSEA. This chain's CDR3 is CSGGLGTNTGELFF. CDR3 in DNA: TGCAGCGGGGGACTAGGGACGAACACCGGGGAGCTGTTTTTT.

At least ten counts were recorded for this clonotype. The genes are TRBV19 and TRBJ1-1, with D possibly matching TRBD1 (5 bases). Germline V gives CDR1 LNHDA, CDR2 SQIVND (reference sequence). There are 13 residues in the CDR3. The germline V and J ends were trimmed by 3 bases and 1 base, with 6 bases remaining between them. Written as DNA, the CDR3 is TGTGCCAGTAGTATCGGGGGGAACACTGAAGCTTTCTTT. Amino acids: CASSIGGNTEAFF.

This clonotype was counted at least ten times. DNA for the CDR3: TGTGCCAGCAGCAGGGGTTGGGCCCCGGAGGGCGAGCAGTACTTC. Residues: CASSRGWAPEGEQYF. J is TRBJ2-7 and V is TRBV28; D is possibly TRBD1 or TRBD2 (6 bases each). The V gene lost 6 bases and the J gene lost 6 bases, with 21 bases spanning the gap. This CDR3 is built from 15 residues. Germline CDR1 is MDHEN and CDR2 is SYDVKM.

This clonotype has a count of ten or more. The chain recombines TRBV30 with TRBJ1-5; D is unclear. This CDR3 has 13 residues. The germline CDR1 and CDR2 sequences are GTSNPN and SVGIG (reference sequence). Trimming stripped 0 bases from V and 4 bases from J, with 7 bases between. In DNA form, the CDR3 reads TGTGCCTGGAGTGTGCAGGTTAATCAGCCCCAGCATTTT. Protein sequence: CAWSVQVNQPQHF.

At least ten counts were recorded for this clonotype. V usage is TRBV14 and J usage is TRBJ2-1, with 8 nucleotides matching TRBD2. V was clipped by 0 bases and J by 2 bases; unmatched bases: 0. The germline V gene has CDR1 SGHDN and CDR2 FVKESK. The CDR3 runs 15 residues. The DNA for the CDR3 is TGTGCCAGCAGCCAAGACGGGAGGGCCTACAATGAGCAGTTCTTC. Amino acids: CASSQDGRAYNEQFF. Combining the CDR3 with reference TRBV14 and TRBJ2-1 gives the whole variable domain EAGVTQFPSHSVIEKGQTVTLRCDPISGHDNLYWYRRVMGKEIKFLLHFVKESKQDESGMPNNRFLAERTGGTYSTLKVQPAELEDSGVYFCASSQDGRAYNEQFFGPGTRLTVL.

This clonotype showed up just a few times. J is TRBJ1-1 and V is TRBV2, with 7 bases matching TRBD1. The germline V gene encodes CDR1 SNHLY and CDR2 FYNNEI. The CDR3 runs to 14 residues. After removal of 6 bases from V and 2 bases from J, the junction contained 6 bases not matched to a gene. The chain's CDR3 is CASSLTGINTEAFF. DNA of the CDR3: TGTGCCAGCAGCCTGACAGGGATTAACACTGAAGCTTTCTTT.

This clonotype appeared a single time. Compared with germline, one end of the junction differs, possibly owing to a read error. This sequence joins TRBV12-3 or TRBV12-4 and TRBJ2-5; D not certain. The CDR3 covers 13 residues. The CDR3 sequence is CASSFGRPETQYF. CDR3 sequence (DNA): TGCGCCAGCAGTTTCGGTCGGCCAGAGACCCAGTACTTC.

J is TRBJ2-3 and V is TRBV24-1; 8 nucleotides match TRBD2. The CDR3 runs 18 residues. V lost 5 bases, J lost 2 bases, and 14 bases stayed unmatched. CDR1 is KGHDR, CDR2 SFDVKD, per germline. CDR3 sequence reads: CATSAPNRASGYTDTQYF. In DNA form, the CDR3 reads TGTGCCACCAGTGCCCCGAACCGCGCTAGCGGGTACACAGATACGCAGTATTTT.

The rearrangement links TRBV29-1 to TRBJ2-5, with 7 bases identical to TRBD1. This CDR3 has 15 amino acids. V shed 0 bases and J 5 bases; nucleotides not matched to a gene: 9. The V gene's germline CDR1 is SQVTM and CDR2 ANQGSEA. The CDR3 here is CSVEDGGQGEETQYF. The CDR3 DNA is TGCAGCGTTGAAGATGGAGGTCAGGGGGAGGAGACCCAGTACTTC.

This clonotype has just a few counts. The J gene is TRBJ2-1, the V gene TRBV7-3; weak D call: TRBD1 (6 bases). The CDR3 contains 14 residues. Trimming took 5 bases from V and 10 from J, leaving 18 bases between them. Germline-derived CDR1 and CDR2 are SGHTA and FQGTGA. CDR3 in amino acids: CASSHPGTRREQFF. The CDR3 DNA reads TGTGCCAGCAGCCACCCAGGGACAAGGCGGGAGCAGTTCTTC.

This clonotype appeared once. Just one base apart from a much larger clone, this may be a read error. This chain connects TRBV7-3 to TRBJ2-3; D may match TRBD1 or TRBD2 (6 bases each). There are 15 residues in the CDR3. The germline gives CDR1 SGHTA, CDR2 FQGTGA. The CDR3: CASSLSGDTGDMQYF. DNA for the CDR3: TGTGCCAGCAGCCTTTCGGGGGACACAGGAGATATGCAGTATTTT.

V gene TRBV20-1 combines with J gene TRBJ2-1; D could derive from TRBD1 or TRBD2 (6 bases each). V was clipped by 5 bases and J by 1 base, with 12 bases between them. This CDR3 contains 14 residues. The germline V gene has CDR1 DFQATT and CDR2 SNEGSKA (reference sequence). As DNA, the CDR3 is TGCAGTGCTGGAGGGGGTCATTCCTACAATGAGCAGTTCTTC. Translating gives CSAGGGHSYNEQFF.

This clonotype was seen repeatedly, ten times or more. This chain links TRBV3-1 with TRBJ1-2, with 11 positions matching TRBD1. The length of the CDR3 is 14 residues. V was pared by 2 bases and J by 7 bases, with 3 bases of the junction left unmatched. CDR1 is LGHDT, CDR2 YNNKEL, per germline (reference sequence). The CDR3 region has the DNA TGTGCCAGCAGCCAACAGGACAGGGGGCTTGGCTACACCTTC. It codes for CASSQQDRGLGYTF.

This clonotype was observed a handful of times. The chain combines TRBV7-9 with TRBJ1-2, with TRBD1 matching 9 bases. From germline, CDR1 is SEHNR and CDR2 FQNEAQ (reference sequence). Trimming cost V 5 bases and J 7 bases; bases outside gene matches: 14. This CDR3 region has 16 residues. The CDR3, as DNA: TGTGCCAGCAGCCAAACAAGAAAACAGGGGGCGGGTGGCTACACCTTC. Amino acids: CASSQTRKQGAGGYTF.

Comment on this clonotype: The CDR3 ends on some other residue instead of the conserved phenylalanine or tryptophan, so this is likely a read error. The CDR3 nucleotides read TGTGCCAGCATTTCCGCAGCTACCTACGAGCAGTACCTC. Residues: CASISAATYEQYL. The V call is TRBV28, the J call TRBJ2-7; unclear D gene. Trimming removed 7 bases from V and 2 bases from J, with 12 bases in between. The V gene's germline CDR1 is MDHEN and CDR2 SYDVKM. The CDR3 has 13 amino acids.

This clonotype has a count of ten or more. This chain uses TRBV11-2 with TRBJ2-1; D call uncertain. The germline CDR1 and CDR2 sequences are SGHAT and FQNNGV. The CDR3 spans 15 residues. V lost 5 bases to trimming and J lost 3 bases, with 14 bases between them. The DNA of the CDR3 is TGTGCCAGCAGCCCCGCGCCACCAAACTACAATGAGCAGTTCTTC. It is translated as CASSPAPPNYNEQFF.

This clonotype was seen at least ten times. The CDR3: CASSSVSRHEQYF. CDR3 nucleotides: TGTGCCAGCAGTTCCGTCAGTCGGCACGAGCAGTACTTC. The chain has TRBV28 and TRBJ2-7; D is unresolved. The V and J ends lost 4 bases and 5 bases respectively, with 12 bases between them. The CDR3 extends over 13 amino acids. Germline V gives CDR1 MDHEN, CDR2 SYDVKM. The variable domain in full, completed from reference TRBV28 and TRBJ2-7, reads DVKVTQSSRYLVKRTGEKVFLECVQDMDHENMFWYRQDPGLGLRLIYFSYDVKMKEKGDIPEGYSVSREKKERFSLILESASTNQTSMYLCASSSVSRHEQYFGPGTRLTVT.

This clonotype was detected ten times or more. The V call is TRBV12-3 or TRBV12-4, the J call TRBJ1-2; D remains unclear. There are 14 residues in the CDR3. Trimming shortened V by 1 base and J by 5 bases, and 11 bases separated the two germline ends. The CDR3 loop reads CASSLGTLGYGYTF. The CDR3 bases are TGTGCCAGCAGTTTAGGGACCCTTGGTTATGGCTACACCTTC.

This clonotype was seen repeatedly, ten times or more. This sequence joins TRBV29-1 and TRBJ2-1, with D perhaps TRBD2 (6 bases). V lost 4 bases and J lost 4, with 11 bases in between. Germline V gives CDR1 SQVTM, CDR2 ANQGSEA. CDR3 length: 13 amino acids. The CDR3 bases are TGCAGCGTTGGACTAGACCTATACAATGAGCAGTTCTTC. Translation gives CSVGLDLYNEQFF.

This rearrangement joins TRBV24-1 to TRBJ2-5; the D gene is possibly TRBD2 (6 bases). CDR1 is KGHDR and CDR2 is SFDVKD in the germline V gene. The CDR3 is made up of 14 amino acids. As DNA, the CDR3 is TGTGGAAAAACGGGCGGGGTCCCGCAAGAGACCCAGTACTTC. It translates to CGKTGGVPQETQYF.